This TCR beta chain is drawn from a study of cytomegalovirus exposure and HLA in healthy donors (dated by TCRdb to 2017 to 2019). Notes on the research overall: In an earlier analysis of roughly 590 of the donors, 276 Gb of sequence data and 90 million to 130 million unique TCR beta sequences from some 170 million T cells were reported. Every discovery cohort repertoire had been produced on one sequencing platform. Donor age, sex, ethnicity and CMV serostatus were compiled together with the repertoire data. The genetic ancestry cluster associated with self-reported Caucasian donors included 80% to 90% of the roughly 400 genotyped donors. In addition to the first cohort of approximately 650 subjects, a separate validation cohort of 120 different subjects was used. An earlier analysis of 587 of the donors applied high-throughput TCR beta sequencing to assess whether each TCR beta V gene segment acted as functional or pseudogenic. To predict cytomegalovirus infection status, the study brought together high-throughput TCR immunosequencing, statistical association of individual TCRs with disease status, and machine learning. Because of strong linkage in the cohort, 5 or 6 DR-DQ haplotypes were treated as single units for association and clustering. A later genetic analysis used genome-wide SNP genotypes for about 55% of the 666 donors, treating that subset as a discovery cohort. Both class I and class II loci were covered by HLA typing, at four-digit resolution. Rather than using new phenotypic data, the later analysis identified candidate immune exposures from TCR beta sequences and from how often those sequences occurred across donors. The study aimed to test whether signatures of past pathogen exposure could be identified by cataloging public T cell receptors. About 300 gigabases of sequencing data and 78 million or so unique TCR sequences were included in an early release covering roughly 600 HLA-typed donors. To study patterns of TCR occurrence, a later analysis re-analyzed previously published TCR beta repertoires from around 700 donors and added high-resolution HLA genotyping. Typing coverage varied by locus: roughly 629-640 donors for A, B, C, DRB1 and DQB1; around 560 for DQA1; nearly 610 for DPA1; under 490 for DPB1. Among almost 400 genotyped donors of the cohort, an average of 235,054 unique TCR beta nucleotide sequences were sequenced per donor, 15% to 20% of them non-productive. The study used immunosequencing to profile the T cell repertoires of around 600 subjects and linked those repertoires to cytomegalovirus serostatus. Study-level results and caveats: The classifier was reported to diagnose cytomegalovirus status with high specificity and sensitivity in both the original cohort and the validation cohort. Linkage disequilibrium might explain the correlated functional status among segregating V segments, but an unknown experimental factor could not be ruled out. A further reported finding was that TCR beta sequences accurately predicted the HLA-A and HLA-B alleles for most subjects in the first cohort. An earlier analysis of around 600 of the donors showed that most TCR beta V segments appeared in productive rearrangements either about 87% or about 30% of the time, which broadly matched IMGT annotations. Compared with equally common non-associated chains, HLA-associated TCR beta chains in a later analysis were more clonally expanded and had lower generation probabilities. The only immune exposure information available for the cohort was CMV serostatus. A total of some 180 TCR beta chains were listed by the study as associated with cytomegalovirus. The authors suggested that the approach could potentially be generalized to other disease states and immunological phenotypes. In a later analysis, several top co-occurrence clusters were reported to appear linked to parvovirus B19, influenza, CMV and Epstein-Barr virus. Because HLA typing was missing for some donors at each locus, association tests included only the typed subset. A cluster of highly shared sequence variants was judged likely to represent a technical artifact of the sequencing pipeline. In vitro tests confirmed that a few of the cytomegalovirus-associated TCR beta chains recognize cytomegalovirus antigens. In a later genetic analysis, fewer N-insertions in productive TCRs were reported among donors in an Asian-associated ancestry cluster than the roughly 640-donor mean. While some public TCRs were present in many individuals, most TCR sequences turned up only very rarely across donors. Assigning TCR associations to individual alleles was difficult when HLA alleles, especially DR and DQ, strongly co-occurred. V-gene and J-gene trimming of TCR beta chains was associated with a missense DCLRE1C variant in a later genetic analysis, and the association was replicated in an independent cohort. In this cohort, only TCR beta chains were sequenced, and detectable features were limited by the absence of alpha or paired-chain data. The 87-base-pair reads could not distinguish some IMGT-functional V segments, including TRBV6-2 and TRBV6-3, so those segments were excluded. Because counts were too low, roughly 17 rarely observed V segments, including chromosome 9 orphons, were left out of the earlier analysis of a few hundred of the donors. A later analysis associated about 17,000 TCR beta sequences with specific HLA alleles at a false discovery rate of 0.05. According to a later analysis, most CMV-associated TCR beta chains appeared to be HLA-restricted, and the HLA associations seemed to be driven largely by CMV exposure. In a later analysis, the rate of TCR association differed among HLA loci, with DRB1 alleles having the most associated TCRs and HLA-C alleles having the fewest. Presence/absence analyses assumed roughly uniform sequencing depth across donors, an assumption that may not hold.

Libraries came from the immunoSEQ multiplex PCR assay. For the multiplex PCR, a mixture combining 60 forward primers for TCR Vbeta segments and 13 reverse primers for TCR Jbeta segments was used. A multiplex PCR assay on genomic DNA amplified the CDR3 region of rearranged TCR beta genes. The Illumina HiSeq System was used to sequence the amplified TCR beta libraries as 87-base-pair reads. Per the original workflow: A later analysis counted some 80 million unique TCR beta chains across the 666 repertoires, and some 12 million of these chains were shared by at least two donors. A nearest-neighbor algorithm error-corrected the raw reads and collapsed the reads into unique sequences, merging closely related sequences to remove PCR and sequencing errors. To assign V, D and J gene segments, CDR3 sequences were aligned to IMGT reference sequences. For a sequence to be retained, a match of at least six nucleotides was required to both a V gene segment and a J gene segment. A rearrangement was called productive if the CDR3 had no stop codons and remained in frame with V and J, and every other rearrangement was called non-productive. CDR3 was defined according to IMGT convention as the region running from the second conserved V-encoded cysteine to the conserved J-encoded phenylalanine. The earlier analysis of about 590 of the donors excluded sequences that lacked an unambiguous match to a single V gene segment. An earlier analysis of almost 600 of the donors classified V segments as functional when productive rearrangements were above 56.7% and as segregating when the standard deviation between donors was above 5%. To diagnose cytomegalovirus status from the catalog of TCR beta chain sequences, a statistical classification framework was built. In a later analysis, TCR nucleotide sequences were compared against IMGT/GENE-DB human TR gene sequences so that V and J genes could be assigned. A later analysis assigned CDR3 sequences and most-parsimonious VDJ recombination scenarios with the TCRdist pipeline. In a later analysis, each TCR beta chain was defined by its CDR3 amino acid sequence together with its V-gene family, and reads without a unique V-gene family were excluded. A later analysis removed 550 to 700 highly shared, low-generation-probability nucleotide sequences to deal with suspected cross-contamination and a sequencing artifact. For each public chain, a later analysis derived a clonal expansion index from normalized ranks of inferred template counts within each repertoire. In a later analysis, generation probabilities were computed with a VDJ recombination model fitted to out-of-frame rearrangements, and the resulting probabilities were checked against IGoR. In a later analysis, hypergeometric tests were used to score TCR-TCR, TCR-HLA and TCR-CMV co-occurrence, with a repertoire-size bias correction applied to TCR pairs. In a later analysis, false discovery rates were estimated by permuting HLA or CMV assignments 20 times. In a later analysis, co-occurring TCRs were grouped with DBSCAN, and TCRdist sequence similarity was added when clustering was performed within HLA-allele-positive subsets. Repertoires with fewer than 30,000 or more than 120,000 public chains, plus five repertoires with anomalous nucleotide sharing, were excluded from co-occurrence clustering. Entries here come from immuneACCESS through TCRdb and include only in-frame sequences with V and J called. Some clones fail to appear in such tables; in the studies checked, an unresolved V gene covers under half of the shortfall, and the cause of the remainder is unknown. Clonal size and the V and J genes are those of that table, whereas D and trimming came from the DNA. The sample table records under 150,000 clones; around 79% of these occur just once. 8.8% of the sample is in the top ten clones.

The CDR3 holds 14 amino acids from the cysteine to the phenylalanine. Only the CDR3 DNA stays, 42 bases, in frame from base 1. CDR1 and CDR2 (SGHAT, FQNNGV) derive from the germline V gene. V lost 5 bases and J lost 1 base; the stretch between them is 12 bases long. In total, 500 to 700 healthy bone marrow donors made up the cohort. At the time of sampling, all cohort members were nominally healthy, though unrecorded immune exposures were likely present. The donor tested CMV seropositive, placing the donor among the 250 to 350 seropositive members of the cohort. A peripheral blood sample was collected from each donor, and TCR beta sequencing was performed on peripheral blood mononuclear cells. The Qiagen DNeasy Blood Extraction Kit was used to extract genomic DNA from the blood cell samples. There are a few counts of this clone. No cognate antigen has been identified for it. No clone much larger than this one lies a single base away; base qualities are absent.

The sequence links TRBV11-2 to TRBJ2-7; no confident D gene assignment can be made. Sequenced material: PBMCs. This receptor was identified in a woman aged 45-59 years in good health and CMV-seropositive. In nucleotides, the sequence is TGTGCCAGCAGCCGAAGCCCCGGGTCCTACGAGCAGTACTTC. Translated, it gives CASSRSPGSYEQYF.